This is a list of T cell receptor beta chains from one sample in a study of persistence of HIV-infected CD4 T cells. Antigen specificity for these receptors is unknown. Clones were sequenced by immunoSEQ multiplex PCR, and TCRdb holds only the in-frame ones, with some missing. The data hold just under 65,000 clones, with approximately 75% observed a single time. The sample in question was CD4+ T cells sorted from PBMCs after 18-hour stimulation, obtained from a patient who received antiretroviral therapy. These receptors all come from an adult man with HIV who was CMV-seropositive. CDR3s include the opening cysteine and the closing phenylalanine or tryptophan. The D gene is left open where the match is weak. The size field is filled for only some rows; it gives once, few, many or a size class.

once	TRBV27	NA	TRBJ1-5	TGTGCCAGCAGTTTAGGCGCTTCCGGCAATCAGCCCCAGCATTTT	CASSLGASGNQPQHF
NA	TRBV24-1	NA	TRBJ2-3	TGTGCCACCAGTGATACAGGGAAAGATACGCAGTATTTT	CATSDTGKDTQYF
NA	TRBV19	NA	TRBJ1-5	TGTGCCAGTACAGCGCAGGTCCTCAATCAGCCCCAGCATTTT	CASTAQVLNQPQHF
NA	TRBV7-9	NA	TRBJ2-1	TGTGCCAGCAGCTCGTATTGGGGGGAGCAGTTCTTC	CASSSYWGEQFF
few	TRBV19	TRBD1	TRBJ1-5	TGTGCCAGTGCTAACGACAGGGGAGGCAATCAGCCCCAGCATTTT	CASANDRGGNQPQHF
NA	TRBV7-8	NA	TRBJ1-6	TGTGCCAGCAGCTCTCAGGGAAGGAATTCACCCCTCCACTTT	CASSSQGRNSPLHF
NA	TRBV10-1	NA	TRBJ1-1	TGCGCCAGCAGAATCTCCAAGAACACTGAAGCTTTCTTT	CASRISKNTEAFF
NA	TRBV7-8	NA	TRBJ1-6	TGTGCCAGCAGCTTGACTGACAGCTATAATTCACCCCTCCACTTT	CASSLTDSYNSPLHF
NA	TRBV2	NA	TRBJ1-4	TGTGCCAGCAGACAGGGAGGATCCGAAAAACTGTTTTTT	CASRQGGSEKLFF
NA	TRBV6-1	NA	TRBJ1-2	TGTGCCAGCAGTGAAGCGCACGACAGGCCCTATGGCTACACCTTC	CASSEAHDRPYGYTF